This T cell receptor beta chain was sequenced during a study of blood T cell repertoires in COVID-19. Across the study: Sites in the United States, Italy and Spain provided acute and convalescent COVID-19 samples. T cells, B-cell-depleted T cells, or PBMCs provided the cDNA or gDNA that served as material.

This CDR3 comprises 17 residues. The V gene end was trimmed by 4 bases and the J gene end by 2 bases; junction bases not matched to a gene: 5. Germline V CDR1 and CDR2: SGHNT, YYREEE (reference sequence). How the authors handled the data: The authors estimated nucleated cell counts from reference gene primer amplification. Data came from immunoSEQ multiplex PCR; TCRdb stores just in-frame clones and leaves some out. V and J calls and clone size follow that table, whereas D and trimming were derived from the DNA. The sample yields roughly 220,000 clones, about 80% seen once. Cohort assignment relied on participant-reported clinical history.

V usage is TRBV5-4 and J usage is TRBJ2-2; 13 positions agree with TRBD2. The sequenced sample was PBMCs or T cells enriched from blood (not recorded which). This sequence originates from a woman between 35 and 50 years old with acute COVID-19. The CDR3 sequence: CASSLGLAGVNTGELFF. CDR3 nucleotide sequence: TGTGCCAGCAGCCTCGGACTAGCGGGAGTTAACACCGGGGAGCTGTTTTTT.